This T cell receptor beta chain was retrieved from a study of T cell repertoires in aging, cancer and after chemotherapy. For the study at large: About 8.8 million TCR reads were in the whole dataset.

Amplification of TCR beta used genomic DNA extracted from peripheral blood. This clonotype has more than one count but fewer than ten. No antigen is known for it. Germline-derived CDR1 and CDR2 are SGHNT and YYREEE (reference sequence). The CDR3 sequence is 14 residues long. V was shortened by 0 bases and J by 1 base, with 7 bases between the two germline ends. Study-level findings and limits: Age-matched healthy donors had significantly more diverse, less clonal blood TCR repertoires than untreated cancer patients. Loss of evenness, beyond lost richness, contributed to age-related TCR diversity decline in cancer patients.

TRB rearrangements spanning V, D and J were amplified using mixed TRB-A/B primers. TCRdb called the multiplex PCR reads again in MiXCR, with one record for every CDR3 protein. This table has fewer than 20,000 distinct CDR3 sequences, 40% to 55% appearing once. This sequence joins TRBV5-4 and TRBJ2-5; D may be TRBD2 (5 bases). Sequencing was performed on blood. The TCR sequence derives from a human donor in good health. The CDR3: CASSLEAVQETQYF. The DNA for the CDR3 is TGTGCCAGCAGCTTGGAAGCGGTCCAAGAGACCCAGTACTTC.